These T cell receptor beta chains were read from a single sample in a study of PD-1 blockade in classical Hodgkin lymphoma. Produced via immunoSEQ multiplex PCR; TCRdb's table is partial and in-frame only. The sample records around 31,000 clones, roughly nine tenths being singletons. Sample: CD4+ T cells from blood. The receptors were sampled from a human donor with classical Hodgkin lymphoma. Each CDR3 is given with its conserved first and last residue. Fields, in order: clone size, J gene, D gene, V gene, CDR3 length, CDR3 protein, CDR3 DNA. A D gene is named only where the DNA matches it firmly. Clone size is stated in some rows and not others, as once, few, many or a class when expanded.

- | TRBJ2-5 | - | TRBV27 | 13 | CASKSPAGWAQYF | TGTGCCAGCAAGTCCCCGGCGGGGTGGGCCCAGTACTTC
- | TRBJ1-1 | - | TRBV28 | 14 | CASSLGQMNTEAFF | TGTGCCAGCAGTTTAGGGCAGATGAACACTGAAGCTTTCTTT
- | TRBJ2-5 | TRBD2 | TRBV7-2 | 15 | CASSLRLAGQETQYF | TGTGCCAGCAGCTTAAGACTAGCGGGACAAGAGACCCAGTACTTC
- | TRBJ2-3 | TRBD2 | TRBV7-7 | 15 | CASSPGLAWLDTQYF | TGTGCCAGCAGCCCCGGACTAGCGTGGTTAGATACGCAGTATTTT
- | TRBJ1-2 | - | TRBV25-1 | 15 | CASSEYSMNGYGYTF | TGTGCCAGCAGTGAATATTCCATGAATGGCTATGGCTACACCTTC
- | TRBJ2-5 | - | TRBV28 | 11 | CVTGVQETQYF | TGTGTGACGGGGGTCCAAGAGACCCAGTACTTC
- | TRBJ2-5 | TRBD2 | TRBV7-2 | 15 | CASSLFSGRGETQYF | TGTGCCAGCAGCTTATTTAGCGGGAGGGGAGAGACCCAGTACTTC
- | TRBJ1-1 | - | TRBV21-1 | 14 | CASSIKGDGTEAFF | TGTGCCAGCAGTATTAAGGGGGATGGAACTGAAGCTTTCTTT
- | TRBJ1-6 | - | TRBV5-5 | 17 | CASSITGTNLFGSPLHF | TGTGCCAGCAGCATAACCGGGACCAACCTTTTCGGTTCACCCCTCCACTTT
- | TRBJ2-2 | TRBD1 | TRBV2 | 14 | CASSVGQGNGELFF | TGTGCCAGCAGTGTGGGACAGGGGAACGGGGAGCTGTTTTTT
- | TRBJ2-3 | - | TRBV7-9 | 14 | CASSFGISTDTQYF | TGTGCCAGCAGCTTCGGGATAAGCACAGATACGCAGTATTTT
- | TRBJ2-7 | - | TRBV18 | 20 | CASSPPGGQVFPGGIYEQYF | TGTGCCAGCTCACCACCAGGAGGACAGGTCTTTCCGGGAGGGATCTACGAGCAGTACTTC
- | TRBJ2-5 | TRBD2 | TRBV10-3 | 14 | CAISESGTSETQYF | TGTGCCATCAGTGAGTCCGGGACTAGTGAGACCCAGTACTTC
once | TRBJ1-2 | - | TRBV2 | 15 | CASSEGVYLNYGYTF | TGTGCCAGCAGTGAAGGCGTTTACCTTAACTATGGCTACACCTTC
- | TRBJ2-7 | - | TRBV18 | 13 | CASSPLGGYEQYF | TGTGCCAGCTCACCACTGGGGGGATACGAGCAGTACTTC
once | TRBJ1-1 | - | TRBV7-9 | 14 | CASSPFLRNTEAFF | TGTGCCAGCAGCCCCTTCCTTCGGAACACTGAAGCTTTCTTT
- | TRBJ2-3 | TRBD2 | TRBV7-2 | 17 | CASSLFLAGEGGDTQYF | TGTGCCAGCAGCTTATTCCTAGCGGGAGAGGGGGGAGATACGCAGTATTTT
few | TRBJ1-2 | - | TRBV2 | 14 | CASSELRGPYGYTF | TGTGCCAGCAGTGAATTGCGGGGGCCATATGGCTACACCTTC
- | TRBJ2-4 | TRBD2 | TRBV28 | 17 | CASRGSTSGSGGRIQYF | TGTGCCAGCAGGGGGTCGACTAGCGGGTCAGGGGGGCGCATTCAGTACTTC
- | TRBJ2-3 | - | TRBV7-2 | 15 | CASSLSAGGTDTQYF | TGTGCCAGCAGCTTATCCGCAGGGGGCACAGATACGCAGTATTTT
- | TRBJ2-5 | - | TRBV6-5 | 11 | CASSYATGRYF | TGTGCCAGCAGTTACGCGACAGGACGGTACTTC
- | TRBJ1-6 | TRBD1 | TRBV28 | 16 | CASSPPGQGLGSPLHF | TGTGCCAGCAGCCCTCCGGGACAGGGGCTTGGTTCACCCCTCCACTTT
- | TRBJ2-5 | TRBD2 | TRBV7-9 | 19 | CASSPKFPLLAGVRETQYF | TGTGCCAGCAGCCCCAAATTCCCCCTACTAGCGGGAGTCAGAGAGACCCAGTACTTC
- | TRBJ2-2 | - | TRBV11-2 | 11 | CASSLGAELFF | TGTGCCAGCAGCTTAGGGGCAGAGCTGTTTTTT
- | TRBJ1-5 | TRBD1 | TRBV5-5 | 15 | CASSPRTGTNQPQHF | TGTGCCAGCAGCCCTAGGACAGGTACGAATCAGCCCCAGCATTTT
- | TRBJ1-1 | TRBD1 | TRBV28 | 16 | CASSSPGQGMSTEAFF | TGTGCCAGCAGTTCACCGGGACAGGGAATGAGCACTGAAGCTTTCTTT
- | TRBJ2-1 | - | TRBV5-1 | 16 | CASSLLGPRVGNEQFF | TGCGCCAGCAGCTTGCTAGGGCCGCGGGTCGGCAATGAGCAGTTCTTC
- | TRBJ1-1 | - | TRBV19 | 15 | CASSAKQGWDTEAFF | TGTGCCAGTAGTGCGAAACAGGGATGGGACACTGAAGCTTTCTTT
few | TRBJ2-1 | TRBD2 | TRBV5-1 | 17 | CASSFMGLAGVYNEQFF | TGCGCCAGCAGCTTTATGGGACTAGCGGGGGTATACAATGAGCAGTTCTTC
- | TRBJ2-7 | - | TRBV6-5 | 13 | CASSYATAYEQYF | TGTGCCAGCAGTTACGCGACAGCCTACGAGCAGTACTTC
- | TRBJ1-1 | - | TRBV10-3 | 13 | CAIRTKGSSEAFF | TGTGCCATCAGGACAAAAGGGAGCTCTGAAGCTTTCTTT
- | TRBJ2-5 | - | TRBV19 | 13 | CASSTSQGETQYF | TGTGCCAGCTCGACTAGCCAGGGGGAGACCCAGTACTTC
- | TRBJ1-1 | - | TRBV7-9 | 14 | CASSRFDTNTEAFF | TGTGCCAGCAGCCGATTCGACACGAACACTGAAGCTTTCTTT
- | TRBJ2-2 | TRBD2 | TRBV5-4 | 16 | CASSWGGRTYTGELFF | TGTGCCAGCAGCTGGGGCGGGAGAACTTACACCGGGGAGCTGTTTTTT
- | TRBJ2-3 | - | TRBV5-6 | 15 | CASSWGAPGADTQYF | TGTGCCAGCAGCTGGGGGGCTCCTGGCGCAGATACGCAGTATTTT
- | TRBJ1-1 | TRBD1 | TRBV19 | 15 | CASWTGFLGNTEAFF | TGTGCCAGTTGGACAGGCTTCCTCGGGAACACTGAAGCTTTCTTT
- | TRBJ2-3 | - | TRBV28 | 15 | CASSLSQGSTDTQYF | TGTGCCAGCAGTCTATCACAGGGATCCACAGATACGCAGTATTTT
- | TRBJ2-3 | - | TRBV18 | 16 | CASSPLSGSSTDTQYF | TGTGCCAGCTCACCACTAAGCGGATCTAGCACAGATACGCAGTATTTT
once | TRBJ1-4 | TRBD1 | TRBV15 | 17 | CATSDRDRGPGNEKLFF | TGTGCCACCAGCGACCGGGACAGGGGGCCTGGTAATGAAAAACTGTTTTTT
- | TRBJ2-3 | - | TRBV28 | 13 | CASLGTATDTQYF | TGTGCCAGTCTGGGAACTGCCACAGATACGCAGTATTTT
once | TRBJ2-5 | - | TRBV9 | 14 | CASSVSGGLETQYF | TGTGCCAGCAGCGTTTCTGGAGGGTTGGAGACCCAGTACTTC
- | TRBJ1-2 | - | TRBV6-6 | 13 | CASSENRAYGYTF | TGTGCCAGCAGTGAGAACAGGGCTTATGGCTACACCTTC
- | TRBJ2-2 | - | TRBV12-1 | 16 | CASSFELAGSTGELFF | TGTGCCAGCAGCTTTGAACTAGCGGGGAGTACCGGGGAGCTGTTTTTT
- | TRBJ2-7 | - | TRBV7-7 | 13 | CASSLQGGGEQYF | TGTGCCAGCAGCTTACAGGGAGGCGGCGAGCAGTACTTC
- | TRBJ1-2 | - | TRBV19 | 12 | CASNQGLYGYTF | TGTGCCAGTAACCAGGGGCTCTATGGCTACACCTTC
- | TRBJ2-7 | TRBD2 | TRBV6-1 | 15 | CASSDTSGPSYEQYF | TGTGCCAGCAGTGATACTAGCGGACCTTCCTACGAGCAGTACTTC
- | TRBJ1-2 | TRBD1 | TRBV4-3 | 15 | CASSLRQGGRYGYTF | TGCGCCAGCAGCCTTCGACAGGGGGGGAGGTATGGCTACACCTTC
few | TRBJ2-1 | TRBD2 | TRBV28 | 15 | CASSLIAGVVDEQFF | TGTGCCAGCAGTTTGATAGCGGGAGTAGTCGATGAGCAGTTCTTC
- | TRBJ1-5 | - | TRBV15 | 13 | CATSRDEARPQHF | TGTGCCACCAGCAGGGATGAAGCTAGGCCCCAGCATTTT
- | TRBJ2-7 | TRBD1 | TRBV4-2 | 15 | CASSQAAQGAGEQYF | TGTGCCAGCAGCCAAGCGGCGCAGGGGGCGGGCGAGCAGTACTTC
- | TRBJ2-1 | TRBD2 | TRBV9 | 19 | CASSVEGQTGTSGTNEQFF | TGTGCCAGCAGCGTAGAGGGACAGACCGGGACTAGCGGGACTAATGAGCAGTTCTTC
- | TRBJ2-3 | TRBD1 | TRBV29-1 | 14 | CSADWGQNTDTQYF | TGCAGCGCCGACTGGGGACAGAACACAGATACGCAGTATTTT
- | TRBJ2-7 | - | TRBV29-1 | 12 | CSVGQSTYEQYF | TGCAGCGTTGGACAGAGTACCTACGAGCAGTACTTC
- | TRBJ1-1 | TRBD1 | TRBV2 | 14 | CASIQGRRGTEAFF | TGTGCCAGCATACAGGGGCGTCGGGGCACTGAAGCTTTCTTT
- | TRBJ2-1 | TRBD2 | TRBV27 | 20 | CASSPMGLAGVLVAYNEQFF | TGTGCCAGCAGTCCGATGGGACTAGCGGGAGTACTTGTGGCCTACAATGAGCAGTTCTTC